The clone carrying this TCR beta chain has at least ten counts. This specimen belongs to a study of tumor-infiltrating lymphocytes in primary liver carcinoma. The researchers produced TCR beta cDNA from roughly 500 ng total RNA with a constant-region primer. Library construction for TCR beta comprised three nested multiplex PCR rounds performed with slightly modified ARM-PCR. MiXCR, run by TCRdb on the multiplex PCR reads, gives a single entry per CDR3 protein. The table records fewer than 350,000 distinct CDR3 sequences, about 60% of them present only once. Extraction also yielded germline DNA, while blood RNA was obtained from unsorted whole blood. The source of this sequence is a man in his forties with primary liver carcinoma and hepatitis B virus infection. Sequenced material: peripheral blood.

CDR3 DNA: TGTGCCAGCAGCCTAGGGCGGGCCGGGGAGCAGTTCTTC. This sequence encodes CASSLGRAGEQFF. The chain has TRBV7-8 and TRBJ2-1; D possibly corresponds to TRBD2 (5 bases). Germline V CDR1 and CDR2: SGHVS, FQNEAQ. V lost 5 bases and J lost 10, with 15 bases in between. The CDR3 length is 13 residues.